The following is a T cell receptor (beta chain) sequence with its context. The CDR3 is cut off 3 residues early in the read; its end comes from the germline J gene. This sample stems from a study of T cells in women clearing cervical HPV infection. The CDR3 totals 16 residues. The germline V gene encodes CDR1 MNHNS and CDR2 SASEGT. The data were produced by immunoSEQ multiplex PCR, yet TCRdb's version contains in-frame clones alone and is incomplete. The record lists 20,000 to 25,000 clones, of which the ten most abundant hold roughly 2.5%. V is TRBV6-1 and J is TRBJ2-3, with D possibly TRBD1 on 6 matching bases. Material: blood buffy coat. The receptor was derived from a woman between 18 and 70 years old with a cervical HPV16 infection that either progressed to CIN3+ or cleared (not recorded which). Partial CDR3 DNA: TGTGCCAGCAGTGAAGTGGACAGCTATCCTTTGGAGACG. Protein: CASSEVDSYPLET. The entire CDR3 is CASSEVDSYPLETQYF.